The T cell receptor (beta chain) under discussion was sequenced for a study of post-analysis software for immune sequencing data. Study-level background: Disease courses included relapsing-remitting, secondary progressive and progressive-relapsing multiple sclerosis. The study, taken as a whole, reports: About five TRBV segments were more frequent in patients than controls; TRBV5-6, TRBV5-1 and TRBV20-1 belonged to this group. Those with multiple sclerosis, the patient group, showed significantly lower normalized Chao1 diversity than controls.

Every TCR beta cDNA library bore unique molecular identifiers. T cells numbering 1 to 10 million yielded cDNA molecules that totaled about 500,000. TCRdb re-derived calls from the PCR reads in MiXCR, one entry per CDR3 protein. The sample includes 350,000 to 450,000 distinct CDR3 sequences, approximately 37% of them seen just once. Germline CDR1 reads SGHAT; CDR2 reads FQNNGV. The CDR3 consists of 17 residues. To note about this clonotype: Its antigen is still unknown.

Sequenced sample: blood. The chain is built from TRBV11-2 and TRBJ2-1, with 7 bases that match TRBD2. The J call is doubtful: the DNA matches TRBJ2-7 better. This sequence originates from a girl aged 2 to 10 with multiple sclerosis. CDR3 residues: CASSPNAGLWAYNEQYF. The CDR3 DNA follows: TGTGCCAGCAGCCCGAACGCGGGACTATGGGCCTACAATGAGCAGTACTTC.